Listed here are 10 T cell receptor beta chains from one sample, sequenced in a study of cytomegalovirus exposure and HLA in healthy donors. Use of 60 Vbeta and 13 Jbeta primers characterized the PCR. Generated by immunoSEQ multiplex PCR, the TCRdb table keeps only in-frame clones and is missing some. This sample yields about 230,000 clones, of which just under 85% are seen a single time; more than 0.5% belongs to the top ten. The material sequenced was PBMCs. Receptor source: a middle-aged woman in good health and CMV-seronegative.

This chain joins TRBV5-5 and TRBJ1-1, with TRBD1 as a possible D gene (6 bases). V gave up 2 bases and J gave up 1 base, with 9 bases separating them. This CDR3 is built from 14 residues. CDR1 and CDR2 (germline): SGHKS, YYEKEE (reference sequence). In nucleotides, the CDR3 is TGTGCCAGCAGCTTACTGACAGGGAACACTGAAGCTTTCTTT. Its protein product is CASSLLTGNTEAFF. Full variable domain (outside the CDR3, taken from reference TRBV5-5 and TRBJ1-1): DAGVTQSPTHLIKTRGQQVTLRCSPISGHKSVSWYQQVLGQGPQFIFQYYEKEERGRGNFPDRFSARQFPNYSSELNVNALLLGDSALYLCASSLLTGNTEAFFGQGTRLTVV.

This clone was found once. The chain has TRBV9 and TRBJ1-5; D is perhaps TRBD1 (5 bases). Germline V gene sequence: CDR1 SGDLS, CDR2 YYNGEE. The CDR3 consists of 15 residues. Trimming removed 4 bases from V and 5 bases from J, with 16 bases in between. In DNA, the CDR3 is TGTGCCAGCAGCCCCTCCGACAGCTTGCATCAGCCCCAGCATTTT. This sequence encodes CASSPSDSLHQPQHF.

This clone showed up just once. The chain couples TRBV7-2 to TRBJ1-5; D call uncertain. The CDR3 consists of 13 residues. The germline V gene encodes CDR1 SGHTA and CDR2 FQGNSA. V lost 10 bases to trimming and J lost 6 bases, with 16 bases between them. This CDR3 reads CATTEGLRQPQHF. DNA of the CDR3: TGTGCCACCACAGAGGGTTTACGTCAGCCCCAGCATTTT.

The table lists this clone with a few counts. The genes are TRBV10-3 and TRBJ2-7; TRBD1 agrees at 8 bases. V trimming: 6 bases; J trimming: 7 bases; junction bases outside the gene matches: 8. CDR3 length: 13 amino acids. The germline V gene encodes CDR1 ENHRY and CDR2 SYGVKD. In DNA form, the CDR3 reads TGTGCCATCAGGCCGGACAGGGAGCCAGAGCAGTACTTC. This codes for CAIRPDREPEQYF.

This clone was detected only a few times. J is TRBJ1-5 and V is TRBV27; 8 nucleotides line up with TRBD1. The CDR3 is 17 residues long. CDR1 is MNHEY, CDR2 SMNVEV, per germline (reference sequence). V trimming: 5 bases; J trimming: 5 bases; junction bases outside the gene matches: 14. The CDR3 region is CASSATPWTGTYQPQHF. CDR3 coding DNA: TGTGCCAGCAGTGCTACCCCGTGGACAGGGACTTATCAGCCCCAGCATTTT.

The V gene is TRBV18, the J gene TRBJ2-2, with 7 bases identical to TRBD1. Germline CDR1 is KGHSH and CDR2 is LQKENI. There are 16 residues in the CDR3. After removal of 4 bases from V and 0 bases from J, the junction contained 5 bases not matched to a gene. The CDR3 spells CASSLLGQPNTGELFF. CDR3 sequence (DNA): TGTGCCAGCTCACTACTGGGACAGCCGAACACCGGGGAGCTGTTTTTT.

The rearrangement uses TRBV6-1 and TRBJ2-3; D ambiguous. Germline V gene lookup returns CDR1 MNHNS and CDR2 SASEGT. This CDR3 is 13 amino acids long. The V end lost 6 bases, the J end lost 10 bases, and 17 bases lay between the germline ends. CDR3 DNA sequence: TGTGCCAGCAGCGACCCGTCGGTCCAGGCGCAGTATTTT. Amino acid sequence: CASSDPSVQAQYF.

This clone was picked up one time. The chain couples TRBV19 to TRBJ2-3; no reliable D call. CDR3 length: 14 residues. The germline CDR1 and CDR2 sequences are LNHDA and SQIVND (reference sequence). Between the trimmed V and J ends, which lost 0 bases and 4 bases, there was a span of 8 bases. The CDR3 DNA is TGTGCCAGTAGTATAGAGTGGGCCTCAGATACGCAGTATTTT. It codes for CASSIEWASDTQYF.

This chain joins TRBV4-2 and TRBJ2-5; D might be TRBD2 (5 bases). Trimming took 0 bases from V and 1 from J, leaving 12 bases between them. CDR3 length equals 16 residues. Germline CDR1 and CDR2: LGHNA and YNFKEQ. Here the CDR3 DNA reads TGTGCCAGCAGCCAAGATGGCAGCGCGGGCCAAGAGACCCAGTACTTC. This gives the protein CASSQDGSAGQETQYF.

The gene calls are TRBV19 and TRBJ2-5; 12 bases align to TRBD2. CDR3 length: 14 residues. J was trimmed by 11 bases and V by 7 bases; bases with no gene match: 11. The germline gives CDR1 LNHDA, CDR2 SQIVND (reference sequence). The CDR3 DNA reads TGTGCCAGTATGCCTAGCGGGGGGGCCGGAGTGCAGTACTTC. Translated, it gives CASMPSGGAGVQYF.